This T cell receptor (beta chain) was captured by sequencing in a study of Ad26.COV2.S vaccination and SARS-CoV-2 variants. Study details: The Ad26.COV2.S arm of the COV1001 trial was where the donor was placed. Study-wide results and limits: TCR breadth and depth estimates may have understated total T cell responses.

Indicated treatment: 15 to 20 received Ad26.COV2.S at low or high dose, single or two shots; several received placebo; per-sample allocation not given. Sampling was done on day 63 after the first vaccine or placebo injection. Donor was an adult aged 18-55 years in Boston. Vaccination used an Ad26 vector expressing Wuhan-strain SARS-CoV-2 spike. Measured with immunoSEQ multiplex PCR; TCRdb has only the in-frame clones, and not every one. In the table there are about 410,000 clones, approximately 86% of which are singletons. As to this clone: Its antigen is not known.

The sequence derives from a person between 18 and 65 years old who received the Ad26.COV2.S COVID-19 vaccine or a placebo. The starting material was peripheral blood, obtained in a trial of Ad26.COV2.S vaccine versus placebo.

CDR3 nucleotide sequence: TGTGCCAGCAGTGAAGCCCCCGTCGAGGTCGATGAGCAGTTCTTC. Translation: CASSEAPVEVDEQFF. The chain couples TRBV25-1 to TRBJ2-1; D gene uncertain. V lost 2 bases and J lost 8, with 16 bases in between. This CDR3 spans 15 amino acids. Per germline, CDR1 MGHDK and CDR2 SYGVNS.